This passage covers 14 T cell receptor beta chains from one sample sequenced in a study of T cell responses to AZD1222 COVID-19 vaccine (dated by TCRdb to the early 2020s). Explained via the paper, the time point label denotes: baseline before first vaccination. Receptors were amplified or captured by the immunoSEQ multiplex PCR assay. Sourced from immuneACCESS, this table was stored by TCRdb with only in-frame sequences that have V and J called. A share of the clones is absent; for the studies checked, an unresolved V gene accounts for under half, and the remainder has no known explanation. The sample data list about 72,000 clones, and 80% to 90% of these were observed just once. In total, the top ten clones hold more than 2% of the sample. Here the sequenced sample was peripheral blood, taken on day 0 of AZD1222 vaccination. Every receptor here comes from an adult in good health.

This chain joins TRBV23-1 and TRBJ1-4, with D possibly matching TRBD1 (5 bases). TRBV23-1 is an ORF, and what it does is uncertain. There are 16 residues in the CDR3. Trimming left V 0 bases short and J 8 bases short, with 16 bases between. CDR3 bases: TGCGCCAGCAGTCAATCGATGGGGGGAACTTGGGAAAAACTGTTTTTT. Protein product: CASSQSMGGTWEKLFF.

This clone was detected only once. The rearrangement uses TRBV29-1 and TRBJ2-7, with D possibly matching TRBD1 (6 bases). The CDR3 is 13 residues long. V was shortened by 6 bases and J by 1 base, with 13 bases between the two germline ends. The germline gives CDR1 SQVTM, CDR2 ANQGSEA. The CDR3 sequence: CSVARDISYEQYF. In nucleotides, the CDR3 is TGCAGCGTCGCCCGGGACATATCCTACGAGCAGTACTTC.

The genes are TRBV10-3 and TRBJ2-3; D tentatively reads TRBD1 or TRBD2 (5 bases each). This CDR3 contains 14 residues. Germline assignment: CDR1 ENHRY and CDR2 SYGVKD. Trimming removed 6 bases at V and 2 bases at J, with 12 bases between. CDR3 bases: TGTGCCATCAGCCCCGGGACCGCCACAGATACGCAGTATTTT. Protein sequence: CAISPGTATDTQYF.

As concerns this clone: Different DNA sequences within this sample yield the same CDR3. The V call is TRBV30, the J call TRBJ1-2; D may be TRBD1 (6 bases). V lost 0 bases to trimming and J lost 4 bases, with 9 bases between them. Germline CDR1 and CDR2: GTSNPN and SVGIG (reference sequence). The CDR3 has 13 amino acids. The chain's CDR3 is CAWSVQGAYGYTF. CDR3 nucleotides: TGTGCCTGGAGTGTACAGGGAGCCTATGGCTACACCTTC.

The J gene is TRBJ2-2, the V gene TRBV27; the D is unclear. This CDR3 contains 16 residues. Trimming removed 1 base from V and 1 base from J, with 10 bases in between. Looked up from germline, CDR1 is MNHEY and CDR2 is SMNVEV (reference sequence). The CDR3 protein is CASSLWAVQNTGELFF. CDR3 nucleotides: TGTGCCAGCAGTTTATGGGCAGTGCAGAACACCGGGGAGCTGTTTTTT.

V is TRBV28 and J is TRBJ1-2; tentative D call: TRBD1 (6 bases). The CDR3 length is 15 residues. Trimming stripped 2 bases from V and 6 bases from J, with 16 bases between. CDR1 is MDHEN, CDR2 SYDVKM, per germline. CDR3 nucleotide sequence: TGTGCCAGCAGTTTAGGATTCGGGAGGGGGGATGGCTACACCTTC. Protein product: CASSLGFGRGDGYTF.

In DNA form, the CDR3 reads TGTGCCAGCAGCTTATTGTTCCAGGGGTACAATGAGCAGTTCTTC. It codes for CASSLLFQGYNEQFF. The chain is built from TRBV7-9 and TRBJ2-1; the D gene is possibly TRBD1 (6 bases). Germline V lookup: CDR1 SEHNR, CDR2 FQNEAQ (reference sequence). The CDR3 length is 15 residues. Trimming shortened V by 2 bases and J by 4 bases, and 12 bases separated the two germline ends.

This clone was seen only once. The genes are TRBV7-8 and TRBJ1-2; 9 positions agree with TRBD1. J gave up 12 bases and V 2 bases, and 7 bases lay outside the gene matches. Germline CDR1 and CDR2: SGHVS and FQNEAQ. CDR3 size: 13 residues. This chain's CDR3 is CASSLLGQGTDTF. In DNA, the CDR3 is TGTGCCAGCAGCTTACTGGGACAGGGAACGGACACCTTC.

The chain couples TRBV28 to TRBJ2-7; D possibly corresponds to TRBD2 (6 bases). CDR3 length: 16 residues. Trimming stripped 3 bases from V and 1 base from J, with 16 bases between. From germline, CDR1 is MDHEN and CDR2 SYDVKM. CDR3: CASSFPLVGGSYEQYF. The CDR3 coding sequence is TGTGCCAGCAGTTTTCCCTTAGTGGGGGGTTCCTACGAGCAGTACTTC.

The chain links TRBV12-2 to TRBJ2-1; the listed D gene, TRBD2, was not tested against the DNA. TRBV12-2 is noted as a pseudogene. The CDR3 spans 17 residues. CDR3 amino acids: CASRPPENAGTYNEQFF. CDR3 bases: TGTGCAAGTCGCCCACCCGAGAACGCGGGGACCTACAATGAGCAGTTCTTC.

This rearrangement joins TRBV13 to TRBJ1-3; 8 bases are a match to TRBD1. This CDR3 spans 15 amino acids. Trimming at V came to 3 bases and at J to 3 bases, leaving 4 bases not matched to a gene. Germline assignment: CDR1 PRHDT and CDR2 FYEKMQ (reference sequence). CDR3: CASSFAGGYGNTIYF. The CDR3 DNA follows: TGTGCCAGCAGCTTCGCAGGGGGCTATGGAAACACCATATATTTT.

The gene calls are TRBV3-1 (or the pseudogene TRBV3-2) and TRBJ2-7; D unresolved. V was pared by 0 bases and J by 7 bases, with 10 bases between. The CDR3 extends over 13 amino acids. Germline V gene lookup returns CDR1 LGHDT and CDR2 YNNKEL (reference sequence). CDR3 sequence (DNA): TGTGCCAGCAGCCAAGATTGGGAACAGGAGCAGTACTTC. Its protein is CASSQDWEQEQYF.

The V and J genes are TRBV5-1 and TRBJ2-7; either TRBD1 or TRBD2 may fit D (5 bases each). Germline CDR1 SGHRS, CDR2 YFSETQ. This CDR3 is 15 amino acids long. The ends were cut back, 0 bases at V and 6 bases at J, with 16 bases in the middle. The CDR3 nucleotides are TGCGCCAGCAGCTTGGCTCCGGGACGTGGCGGCGAGCAGTACTTC. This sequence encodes CASSLAPGRGGEQYF.

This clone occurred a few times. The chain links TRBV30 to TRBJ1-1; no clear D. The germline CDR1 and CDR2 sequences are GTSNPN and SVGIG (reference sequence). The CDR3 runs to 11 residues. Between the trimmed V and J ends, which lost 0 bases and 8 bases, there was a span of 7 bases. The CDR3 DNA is TGTGCCTGGAGTGTACAGAGGGAAGCTTTCTTT. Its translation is CAWSVQREAFF. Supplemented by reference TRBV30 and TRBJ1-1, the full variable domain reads SQTIHQWPATLVQPVGSPLSLECTVEGTSNPNLYWYRQAAGRGLQLLFYSVGIGQISSEVPQNLSASRPQDRQFILSSKKLLLSDSGFYLCAWSVQREAFFGQGTRLTVV.